The clone carrying this T cell receptor (beta chain) was seen a single time. This CDR3 spans 13 amino acids. The V and J ends lost 6 bases and 2 bases respectively, with 10 bases between them. The data stem from a study of brain T cells in children with intractable seizures. Only in-frame clones appear in the TCRdb table, and some are missing; sequencing was by immunoSEQ multiplex PCR. The sample has around 41,000 clones, 90% seen once. Sequenced material: peripheral blood, taken at surgery. The chain uses TRBV12-3 or TRBV12-4 and TRBJ2-5, with D possibly being TRBD2 (5 bases). The sequence derives from a girl aged 2-15 years with tuberous sclerosis and intractable seizures. The CDR3 here is CASRSGIQETQYF. The DNA for the CDR3 is TGTGCCAGCAGGTCCGGGATTCAAGAGACCCAGTACTTC.